The entry below gives a single T cell receptor beta chain sequence along with its context. What it recognizes is unknown. In germline, CDR1 is DFQATT, CDR2 SNEGSKA (reference sequence). CDR3 length equals 15 residues. Losses at the gene ends were 6 bases for V and 5 bases for J; bases not matched to a gene: 12. The data are from a study of CD8 T cells in Susac syndrome. Study-level information: Blood was drawn from patients with Susac syndrome. At that point, they were therapy-naive, on corticosteroids, or on intravenous immunoglobulin alone. General study points: The study identified sixteen and five Susac-specific public clones in total CD8+ and CD8+ TEMRA repertoires.

Bulk CD8+ and CD4+ cells came from magnetic negative isolation; CD8+ TEMRA by FACS. A quantity of roughly 0.5 to 1 ug RNA underwent reverse transcription using random hexamers. Amplification of the TCR beta CDR3 was carried out by immunoSEQ multiplex PCR, which spanned a total of 54 Vbeta and 13 Jbeta segments. TCRdb re-derived calls from the immunoSEQ multiplex PCR reads in MiXCR, one entry per CDR3 protein. Of about 120,000 distinct CDR3 sequences listed, around 96% are singletons. This rearrangement joins TRBV20-1 to TRBJ2-7; 11 bases line up with TRBD1. This sequence originates from a human donor with Susac syndrome. Sequencing was performed on CD8+ T cells from PBMCs. The CDR3 sequence is CSALEGTGGIDEQYF. CDR3 bases: TGCAGTGCCCTCGAGGGGACAGGGGGTATCGACGAGCAGTACTTC.